One sample yielded the 28 T cell receptor beta chains listed below, sequenced in a study of T cells in Graves' hyperthyroidism and ophthalmopathy. The TCR beta CDR3 regions underwent amplification using RNA transcripts as the source. The HTBI primer set was used in a first-round RT-PCR of the TCR CDR3. TCRdb re-called the multiplex PCR reads through MiXCR, storing one row per CDR3 protein. The sample lists roughly 170,000 distinct CDR3 sequences, approximately 15% occurring once. Sequencing input: blood. Source of these receptors: a woman aged 45 to 65 with Graves' hyperthyroidism.

V is TRBV6-5 and J is TRBJ1-3; 10 bases fit TRBD1. CDR1 MNHEY and CDR2 SVGAGI come from the germline V gene. The CDR3 is made up of 16 amino acids. Trimming took 0 bases from V and 2 from J; bases not matched to a gene: 1. CDR3 in DNA: TGTGCCAGCAGTTACTCAGGACAGGGGGCTGGAAACACCATATATTTT. Protein: CASSYSGQGAGNTIYF.

This clonotype was seen ten or more times. V and J are TRBV6-2 or TRBV6-3 and TRBJ2-5; 11 positions match TRBD2. Germline CDR1 MNHEY, CDR2 SVGEGT. This CDR3 has 15 residues. Losses at the gene ends were 5 bases for V and 5 bases for J; bases not matched to a gene: 7. Written as DNA, the CDR3 is TGTGCCAGCAGTCCCACTAGCGGGGGATTCGAGACCCAGTACTTC. This gives the protein CASSPTSGGFETQYF.

This clonotype occurred many times. This chain links TRBV7-8 with TRBJ1-2; no reliable D call. V was trimmed by 1 base and J by 8 bases, leaving 11 bases between them. The CDR3 length is 13 residues. Germline V CDR1 and CDR2: SGHVS, FQNEAQ. CDR3: CASSLGFLRGYTF. The CDR3, as DNA: TGTGCCAGCAGCTTAGGTTTCCTGCGGGGCTACACCTTC.

About this clonotype itself: A much larger clone is a single base away; this may be a read error. This sequence joins TRBV6-1 and TRBJ1-5; weak D call: TRBD1 (5 bases). This CDR3 region has 16 residues. Trimming took 2 bases from V and 2 from J, leaving 13 bases between them. CDR1 is MNHNS and CDR2 is SASEGT in the germline V gene. The DNA for the CDR3 is TGTGCCAGCAGTGAATACGATGGCAGGGGCAATCAGCCCCAGCATTTT. Encoded protein: CASSEYDGRGNQPQHF.

This clonotype has a count of ten or more. V usage is TRBV7-9 and J usage is TRBJ1-1; unclear D gene. There are 12 residues in the CDR3. V lost 0 bases, J lost 7 bases, and 6 bases lay in between. Looked up from germline, CDR1 is SEHNR and CDR2 is FQNEAQ (reference sequence). For the CDR3, the DNA is TGTGCCAGCAGCTTAGCGTTGGGTGAAGCTTTCTTT. Translated, it gives CASSLALGEAFF.

The table lists this clonotype with a few counts. The V and J genes are TRBV5-1 and TRBJ2-2; D might be TRBD2 (6 bases). With 3 bases removed from V and 6 bases from J, the gap between germline ends came to 15 bases. The germline V gene has CDR1 SGHRS and CDR2 YFSETQ. The CDR3 loop spans 15 amino acids. This CDR3 is CASSWGLPAPGELFF. The DNA for the CDR3 is TGCGCCAGCAGCTGGGGACTCCCGGCGCCCGGGGAGCTGTTTTTT.

This chain joins TRBV11-2 and TRBJ1-3, with D hard to call. In germline, CDR1 is SGHAT, CDR2 FQNNGV. The CDR3 runs 16 residues. Trimming removed 1 base from V and 0 bases from J, with 10 bases in between. The CDR3 region has the DNA TGTGCCAGCAGCTTAGTGGCTCAAAGCTCTGGAAACACCATATATTTT. It specifies CASSLVAQSSGNTIYF.

The chain couples TRBV2 to TRBJ1-1; D perhaps matches TRBD1 (5 bases). The CDR3 runs to 16 residues. Germline V gene data show CDR1 as SNHLY and CDR2 as FYNNEI. The V and J ends lost 6 bases and 1 base respectively, with 18 bases between them. CDR3 in DNA: TGTGCCAGCAGGCCACCACCGGGACGACGGAACACTGAAGCTTTCTTT. Amino acids: CASRPPPGRRNTEAFF.

The chain is built from TRBV7-3 and TRBJ2-1; D may be TRBD1 or TRBD2 (5 bases each). Germline lookup yields CDR1 SGHTA and CDR2 FQGTGA. This CDR3 has 13 amino acids. Trimming pared 4 bases from V and 6 bases from J, leaving 10 bases between. The CDR3 coding sequence is TGTGCCAGCAGCTCGGGGCCGGGCAATGAGCAGTTCTTC. Translated, it gives CASSSGPGNEQFF.

This clonotype was recorded many times. The genes are TRBV20-1 and TRBJ1-1; D might be TRBD1 (6 bases). Germline V lookup: CDR1 DFQATT, CDR2 SNEGSKA (reference sequence). Deletions cut 0 bases from V and 4 bases from J, with 15 bases between. The CDR3 covers 15 residues. The CDR3 sequence: CSARDFRGDGTEAFF. The CDR3 region has the DNA TGCAGTGCTAGAGATTTTAGGGGGGACGGCACTGAAGCTTTCTTT.

This clonotype was recorded a few times. A much larger clone is a single base away; this may be a read error. The V gene is TRBV27, the J gene TRBJ1-2, with TRBD1 as a possible D gene (5 bases). This CDR3 contains 15 residues. Germline loops: CDR1 MNHEY, CDR2 SMNVEV (reference sequence). The V and J ends lost 3 bases and 5 bases respectively, with 16 bases between them. CDR3 in DNA: TGTGCCAGCAGTTTTACGAGGGGTGTCAATTATGGCTACACCTTC. It is translated as CASSFTRGVNYGYTF.

This clonotype was seen at least ten times. The V call is TRBV6-1, the J call TRBJ1-5; maybe TRBD1 (5 bases). The germline CDR1 and CDR2 sequences are MNHNS and SASEGT. The length of the CDR3 is 16 residues. With 5 bases removed from V and 6 bases from J, the gap between germline ends came to 20 bases. Here the CDR3 reads CASSPQGLVVGQPQHF. The CDR3 DNA reads as TGTGCCAGCAGTCCCCAGGGTTTAGTCGTGGGTCAGCCCCAGCATTTT.

The chain recombines TRBV4-1 with TRBJ1-5; D may be TRBD1 (5 bases). V lost 0 bases, J lost 2 bases, and 8 bases lay in between. The CDR3 runs to 15 residues. CDR1 MGHRA and CDR2 YSYEKL come from the germline V gene. CDR3 coding DNA: TGCGCCAGCAGCCAAGATGGGGCTCGCAATCAGCCCCAGCATTTT. As protein: CASSQDGARNQPQHF.

There are many counts of this clonotype. J is TRBJ1-2 and V is TRBV7-9; D is possibly TRBD1 (5 bases). CDR1 is SEHNR and CDR2 is FQNEAQ in the germline V gene (reference sequence). Trimming shortened V by 4 bases and J by 5 bases, and 8 bases separated the two germline ends. This CDR3 has 12 residues. This CDR3 is CASSSSGYGYTF. The DNA of the CDR3 is TGTGCCAGCAGCTCATCAGGGTATGGCTACACCTTC.

This clonotype was detected ten times or more. This rearrangement joins TRBV19 to TRBJ2-3, with D possibly matching TRBD1 (5 bases). Trimming cost V 5 bases and J 4 bases, with 13 bases left between them. The CDR3 totals 14 residues. CDR1 and CDR2 (germline): LNHDA, SQIVND (reference sequence). CDR3 DNA: TGTGCCAGTAGTGTAGTAGGGGTGGCAGATACGCAGTATTTT. Translated: CASSVVGVADTQYF. Together with reference TRBV19 and TRBJ2-3, the CDR3 gives the full variable domain: DGGITQSPKYLFRKEGQNVTLSCEQNLNHDAMYWYRQDPGQGLRLIYYSQIVNDFQKGDIAEGYSVSREKKESFPLTVTSAQKNPTAFYLCASSVVGVADTQYFGPGTRLTVL.

This clonotype was observed many times. This rearrangement joins TRBV7-8 to TRBJ2-5; weak D call: TRBD1 (6 bases). V lost 5 bases, J lost 2 bases, and 18 bases lay in between. CDR3 size: 16 residues. Looked up from germline, CDR1 is SGHVS and CDR2 is FQNEAQ. The CDR3: CASSPVRTATQETQYF. CDR3 in DNA: TGTGCCAGCAGCCCCGTGAGGACAGCAACGCAAGAGACCCAGTACTTC.

This clonotype was picked up many times. The chain couples TRBV18 to TRBJ1-6, with 8 bases aligning to TRBD1. The V gene's germline CDR1 is KGHSH and CDR2 LQKENI. The CDR3 runs 15 residues. V shed 2 bases, J shed 7 bases, and the junction held 4 bases outside the gene matches. The CDR3 here is CASSPDRGWNSPLHF. CDR3 in DNA: TGTGCCAGCTCACCAGACAGGGGATGGAATTCACCCCTCCACTTT.

This clonotype came up many times. The V call is TRBV7-2, the J call TRBJ2-2; tentatively, D is TRBD2 (6 bases). The CDR3 runs 16 residues. The germline V and J ends were trimmed by 4 bases and 1 base, with 13 bases remaining between them. Germline lookup yields CDR1 SGHTA and CDR2 FQGNSA. This chain's CDR3 is CASSSTGTLNTGELFF. CDR3 nucleotides: TGTGCCAGCAGCTCCACCGGGACTTTGAACACCGGGGAGCTGTTTTTT.

As concerns this clonotype: A much bigger clone sits one base away, suggesting this may be a read error. The V gene is TRBV6-5, the J gene TRBJ1-1; D remains ambiguous. The germline V gene has CDR1 MNHEY and CDR2 SVGAGI. The CDR3 spans 15 residues. Trimming pared 2 bases from V and 4 bases from J, leaving 14 bases between. The CDR3 spells CASSYVMELSTEAFF. For the CDR3, the DNA is TGTGCCAGCAGTTACGTAATGGAGCTGAGCACTGAAGCTTTCTTT.

This chain uses TRBV29-1 with TRBJ1-2; the match to TRBD1 covers 8 bases. Germline CDR1 and CDR2: SQVTM and ANQGSEA. This CDR3 comprises 13 residues. Trimming took 1 base from V and 7 from J; bases not matched to a gene: 5. CDR3 in DNA: TGCAGCGTTGAAGGGACAGGGTTGGGTGGCTACACCTTC. Its protein product is CSVEGTGLGGYTF.

This clonotype was counted only a few times. The chain is built from TRBV5-4 and TRBJ2-3, with TRBD2 matching over 11 bases. The trim removed 7 bases at V and 2 bases at J, leaving 6 bases unmatched. The germline V gene has CDR1 SGHNT and CDR2 YYREEE (reference sequence). The CDR3 sequence is 15 residues long. In DNA, the CDR3 is TGTGCCAGCGGGATAGCGGGGGGGTACACAGATACGCAGTATTTT. This gives the protein CASGIAGGYTDTQYF.

The chain joins TRBV20-1 to TRBJ2-7; unclear D gene. This CDR3 spans 11 amino acids. V lost 0 bases to trimming and J lost 4 bases, with 4 bases between them. Germline V gives CDR1 DFQATT, CDR2 SNEGSKA (reference sequence). This CDR3 is CSARDPYEQYF. The DNA for the CDR3 is TGCAGTGCTAGAGATCCTTACGAGCAGTACTTC.

This clonotype showed up many times. V gene TRBV7-3 combines with J gene TRBJ2-3, with D perhaps given as TRBD1 or TRBD2 (5 bases each). Trimming left V 5 bases short and J 6 bases short, with 18 bases between. Per germline, CDR1 SGHTA and CDR2 FQGTGA. The CDR3 length is 15 residues. The DNA of the CDR3 is TGTGCCAGCAGCCCCGGGACGGCCCTACGGGATACGCAGTATTTT. Protein: CASSPGTALRDTQYF.

This clonotype was counted ten times or more. V usage is TRBV5-1 and J usage is TRBJ2-7, with D perhaps assigned TRBD1 or TRBD2 (5 bases each). Germline loops: CDR1 SGHRS, CDR2 YFSETQ. The V end lost 4 bases, the J end lost 4 bases, and 18 bases lay between the germline ends. The CDR3 consists of 15 residues. CDR3 in amino acids: CASSRQGTSGYEQYF. CDR3 DNA sequence: TGCGCCAGCAGCCGCCAAGGGACGTCGGGGTACGAGCAGTACTTC.

Only a few counts were recorded for this clonotype. The genes are TRBV24-1 and TRBJ2-1; 7 positions agree with TRBD2. V lost 4 bases, J lost 8 bases, and 10 bases stayed unmatched. The CDR3 is 15 amino acids. Germline CDR1 KGHDR, CDR2 SFDVKD. The CDR3 here is CATSDPGRWAHEQFF. CDR3 bases: TGTGCCACCAGTGACCCCGGGAGGTGGGCCCATGAGCAGTTCTTC.

This clonotype was observed at least ten times. DNA of the CDR3: TGTGCCAGCAGACCCTCGGGGGGCTACGAGCAGTACTTC. It codes for CASRPSGGYEQYF. V usage is TRBV6-2 or TRBV6-3 and J usage is TRBJ2-7, with 7 nucleotides matching TRBD2. The CDR3 sequence is 13 residues long. CDR1 and CDR2 from the germline V gene are MNHEY and SVGEGT. The ends lost 6 bases at V and 3 bases at J; junction bases unmatched: 5.

V and J are TRBV9 and TRBJ1-1; 8 positions match TRBD1. V shed 5 bases and J 4 bases; nucleotides not matched to a gene: 10. There are 15 residues in the CDR3. Germline assignment: CDR1 SGDLS and CDR2 YYNGEE. The CDR3 protein is CASSGQGRGSTEAFF. Here the CDR3 DNA reads TGTGCCAGCAGTGGACAGGGCCGGGGGAGCACTGAAGCTTTCTTT. Full variable domain (remainder filled in from reference TRBV9 and TRBJ1-1): DSGVTQTPKHLITATGQRVTLRCSPRSGDLSVYWYQQSLDQGLQFLIQYYNGEERAKGNILERFSAQQFPDLHSELNLSSLELGDSALYFCASSGQGRGSTEAFFGQGTRLTVV.

This clonotype was observed at least ten times. This chain connects TRBV7-2 to TRBJ1-2, with D tentatively TRBD1 (5 bases). V lost 5 bases and J lost 8, with 15 bases in between. The germline V gene has CDR1 SGHTA and CDR2 FQGNSA. The CDR3 length is 13 residues. CDR3 coding DNA: TGTGCCAGCAGCCCGGCCGGGGACGCGGGCTACACCTTC. Its translation: CASSPAGDAGYTF. The full variable domain, completed using reference TRBV7-2 and TRBJ1-2, is GAGVSQSPSNKVTEKGKDVELRCDPISGHTALYWYRQSLGQGLEFLIYFQGNSAPDKSGLPSDRFSAERTGGSVSTLTIQRTQQEDSAVYLCASSPAGDAGYTFGSGTRLTVV.